Listed here is a single T cell receptor beta chain. The data stem from a study of blood T cell repertoires in COVID-19. Clones were sequenced by immunoSEQ multiplex PCR, and TCRdb holds only the in-frame ones, with some missing. The repertoire holds about 270,000 clones, with 88% as singletons. The CDR3 has 14 amino acids. Germline CDR1 is SGHTA and CDR2 is FQGNSA. Trimming left V 5 bases short and J 6 bases short, with 15 bases between. The source material was PBMCs or T cells enriched from blood (not recorded which). The clonotype was recovered from a woman aged 60-70 years in a cohort exposed to, infected with or recovered from COVID-19 (not recorded which). The chain recombines TRBV7-2 with TRBJ2-3, with D perhaps TRBD2 (6 bases). The CDR3 DNA reads as TGTGCCAGCAGCCTCCTCGGGACTGGTGATACGCAGTATTTT. Translating gives CASSLLGTGDTQYF.